This entry lists 24 T cell receptor beta chains sequenced from one sample in a study of shared clonotypes between healthy human individuals. Using immunoSEQ multiplex PCR, the repertoire was profiled, and TCRdb retains in-frame clones only, with some absent. The sample contains about 1 million clones, about 75% of which appear only once. Sample: memory CD4+ T cells sorted from blood. Subset here: CD45RA-negative fraction. The receptors originated from a man younger than 35 in good health.

This chain uses TRBV2 with TRBJ1-4, with a possible D match to TRBD1 (5 bases). Trimming left V 7 bases short and J 7 bases short, with 13 bases between. This CDR3 contains 13 residues. Germline lookup yields CDR1 SNHLY and CDR2 FYNNEI. In DNA form, the CDR3 reads TGTGCCAGCAAGGAGGGTCAGGGTGAAAAACTGTTTTTT. The encoded protein is CASKEGQGEKLFF.

V and J are TRBV7-9 and TRBJ2-7; TRBD1 matches 8 bases. Germline CDR1 is SEHNR and CDR2 is FQNEAQ (reference sequence). The CDR3 is made up of 15 amino acids. Trimming removed 5 bases from V and 3 bases from J; junction bases left unmatched: 9. The CDR3 DNA follows: TGTGCCAGCAGCCTACCAGGACAGGGAATCTACGAGCAGTACTTC. Translating it yields CASSLPGQGIYEQYF.

The CDR3 protein is CASSYSGANTEAFF. The CDR3 DNA is TGTGCCAGCAGTTACTCAGGGGCGAACACTGAAGCTTTCTTT. J is TRBJ1-1 and V is TRBV6-5, with TRBD1 as a possible D gene (5 bases). Trimming shortened V by 0 bases and J by 1 base, and 6 bases separated the two germline ends. In germline, CDR1 is MNHEY, CDR2 SVGAGI. This CDR3 is 14 amino acids long.

The chain links TRBV7-2 to TRBJ2-1; D may correspond to TRBD1 or TRBD2 (5 bases each). There are 14 residues in the CDR3. Trimming took 5 bases from V and 0 from J, leaving 8 bases between them. Looked up from germline, CDR1 is SGHTA and CDR2 is FQGNSA. The CDR3 region is CASSPGASYNEQFF. The CDR3 DNA reads TGTGCCAGCAGCCCCGGGGCCTCCTACAATGAGCAGTTCTTC. Supplemented by reference TRBV7-2 and TRBJ2-1, the full variable domain reads GAGVSQSPSNKVTEKGKDVELRCDPISGHTALYWYRQSLGQGLEFLIYFQGNSAPDKSGLPSDRFSAERTGGSVSTLTIQRTQQEDSAVYLCASSPGASYNEQFFGPGTRLTVL.

This clone was seen only a few times. The chain carries TRBV5-6 and TRBJ1-2, with no clear D. The CDR3 totals 12 residues. Germline lookup yields CDR1 SGHDT and CDR2 YYEEEE. V was trimmed by 0 bases and J by 8 bases, leaving 8 bases between them. DNA of the CDR3: TGTGCCAGCAGCTTGGACCGGCGAGGCTACACCTTC. Residues: CASSLDRRGYTF.

The genes are TRBV10-3 and TRBJ2-5; possibly TRBD1 for D (8 bases). The CDR3 has 14 residues. From germline, CDR1 is ENHRY and CDR2 SYGVKD. V gave up 4 bases and J gave up 7 bases, with 16 bases separating them. CDR3 protein: CAISGGGQAATQYF. The CDR3, as DNA: TGTGCCATCAGTGGCGGGGGACAGGCAGCGACCCAGTACTTC.

This clone showed up just once. The chain couples TRBV7-9 to TRBJ2-7, with D perhaps TRBD1 or TRBD2 (6 bases each). The V and J ends lost 7 bases and 5 bases respectively, with 12 bases between them. Germline assignment: CDR1 SEHNR and CDR2 FQNEAQ (reference sequence). CDR3 length: 12 amino acids. In DNA form, the CDR3 reads TGTGCCAGCATCGGAGGGGGTAACGAGCAGTACTTC. Its protein product is CASIGGGNEQYF.

The chain has TRBV28 and TRBJ2-7; D is perhaps TRBD2 (5 bases). V was clipped by 5 bases and J by 1 base, with 9 bases between them. CDR3 length equals 13 residues. In germline, CDR1 is MDHEN, CDR2 SYDVKM. The CDR3 is CASSVGNSYEQYF. The CDR3 DNA reads as TGTGCCAGCAGTGTCGGGAATTCCTACGAGCAGTACTTC. Full variable domain (remainder filled in from reference TRBV28 and TRBJ2-7): DVKVTQSSRYLVKRTGEKVFLECVQDMDHENMFWYRQDPGLGLRLIYFSYDVKMKEKGDIPEGYSVSREKKERFSLILESASTNQTSMYLCASSVGNSYEQYFGPGTRLTVT.

This clone was observed a handful of times. The chain couples TRBV19 to TRBJ1-3, with 7 bases fitting TRBD1. V shed 5 bases and J 0 bases; nucleotides not matched to a gene: 10. Per germline, CDR1 LNHDA and CDR2 SQIVND (reference sequence). This CDR3 is built from 17 residues. As DNA, the CDR3 is TGTGCCAGTAGTCCGACAGGGTTCTTAACCTCTGGAAACACCATATATTTT. The encoded protein is CASSPTGFLTSGNTIYF.

The CDR3 DNA sequence: TGCGCCAGCAGCCAAGATCGTTTGGGACAGGGGAGAGGAAAACTGTTTTTT. This gives the protein CASSQDRLGQGRGKLFF. The chain joins TRBV4-3 to TRBJ1-4, with TRBD1 matching over 10 bases. The CDR3 contains 17 residues. Germline-derived CDR1 and CDR2 are LGHNA and YSLEER. V gave up 0 bases and J gave up 10 bases; unmatched junction bases: 11.

The V gene is TRBV12-5, the J gene TRBJ2-7; TRBD1 aligns across 11 bases. CDR1 LGHNT and CDR2 FRNRAP come from the germline V gene. The length of the CDR3 is 13 residues. The ends lost 3 bases at V and 10 bases at J; junction bases unmatched: 5. The CDR3 loop reads CASGFGQGAEQYF. CDR3 DNA sequence: TGTGCTAGTGGTTTCGGACAGGGGGCTGAACAGTACTTC.

The chain joins TRBV6-1 to TRBJ1-5; D gene ambiguous. V was cut by 0 bases and J by 12 bases, with 18 bases left in between. CDR1 and CDR2 (germline): MNHNS, SASEGT. The CDR3 contains 15 residues. The chain's CDR3 is CASSEASSLPLVQHF. As DNA, the CDR3 is TGTGCCAGCAGTGAAGCGTCCAGCCTCCCCCTTGTCCAGCATTTT.

This clone has at least ten counts. The gene calls are TRBV5-4 and TRBJ1-1; 8 nucleotides match TRBD1. V trimming: 4 bases; J trimming: 2 bases; junction bases outside the gene matches: 7. There are 15 residues in the CDR3. In germline, CDR1 is SGHNT, CDR2 YYREEE (reference sequence). CDR3 sequence reads: CASSAYRGTNTEAFF. CDR3 coding DNA: TGTGCCAGCAGCGCCTACAGGGGGACCAACACTGAAGCTTTCTTT.

This clone was picked up many times. J is TRBJ1-3 and V is TRBV11-2; D call uncertain. V was clipped by 4 bases and J by 0 bases, with 10 bases between them. CDR3 length: 15 residues. Germline V CDR1 and CDR2: SGHAT, FQNNGV. CDR3 protein: CASSSEWVSGNTIYF. The CDR3 nucleotides read TGTGCCAGCAGCTCAGAATGGGTCTCTGGAAACACCATATATTTT.

This clone was seen many times. The chain has TRBV25-1 and TRBJ2-3; 8 positions match TRBD2. V dropped 11 bases and J dropped 5; count of bases not matched to a gene: 9. In germline, CDR1 is MGHDK, CDR2 SYGVNS. The CDR3 totals 13 residues. CDR3 region: CALQRGFLDTQYF. The CDR3 DNA follows: TGTGCCCTCCAGCGGGGGTTTTTAGATACGCAGTATTTT.

As DNA, the CDR3 is TGTGCCACCAGCAGTCTGGACAGGAGCAATCAGCCCCAGCATTTT. This sequence encodes CATSSLDRSNQPQHF. This rearrangement joins TRBV15 to TRBJ1-5; TRBD1 matches at 7 bases. V dropped 3 bases and J dropped 1; count of bases not matched to a gene: 3. The germline CDR1 and CDR2 sequences are LNHNV and YYDKDF (reference sequence). The CDR3 totals 15 residues.

The V call is TRBV30, the J call TRBJ2-1; 9 bases map to TRBD2. V was pared by 3 bases and J by 0 bases, with 3 bases of the junction left unmatched. The V gene's germline CDR1 is GTSNPN and CDR2 SVGIG (reference sequence). The CDR3 contains 15 residues. This CDR3 is CAWRLAGTSYNEQFF. The CDR3 DNA reads TGTGCCTGGAGGCTAGCGGGGACCTCCTACAATGAGCAGTTCTTC.

This clone was counted only a few times. The same CDR3 can be traced to other DNA sequences in this sample. This sequence joins TRBV7-9 and TRBJ2-3, with 10 bases aligning to TRBD1. The CDR3 extends over 15 amino acids. Germline V CDR1 and CDR2: SEHNR, FQNEAQ (reference sequence). With V trimmed by 5 bases and J by 4 bases, 6 bases remained unmatched. For the CDR3, the DNA is TGTGCCAGCAGCCCCGGGACAGGGGTCGCAGATACGCAGTATTTT. Its protein is CASSPGTGVADTQYF.

Concerning this clone: A much larger clone differs by one base, so this may be a read error. This chain connects TRBV11-2 to TRBJ2-7; 10 nucleotides match TRBD2. The CDR3 length is 13 residues. The trim removed 5 bases at V and 3 bases at J, leaving 1 base unmatched. Germline V lookup: CDR1 SGHAT, CDR2 FQNNGV. This CDR3 reads CASSVAGGYEQYF. CDR3 sequence (DNA): TGTGCCAGCAGCGTAGCGGGGGGCTACGAGCAGTACTTC.

The chain is built from TRBV11-1 and TRBJ2-7, with D possibly being TRBD2 (5 bases). CDR3 size: 14 residues. Germline V gives CDR1 SGHAT, CDR2 FQDESV (reference sequence). The V and J ends lost 3 bases and 9 bases respectively, with 18 bases between them. The CDR3: CASSFSRHSEGQYF. For the CDR3, the DNA is TGTGCCAGCAGCTTCTCTCGTCACAGCGAGGGGCAGTACTTC.

This clone was seen just once. This chain links TRBV7-2 with TRBJ2-3, with D tentatively TRBD1 (6 bases). Per germline, CDR1 SGHTA and CDR2 FQGNSA. The CDR3 runs to 13 residues. With 5 bases removed from V and 3 bases from J, the gap between germline ends came to 9 bases. CDR3 residues: CASSTQGTDTQYF. The CDR3 nucleotides are TGTGCCAGCAGCACACAGGGTACAGATACGCAGTATTTT.

For this clone: Other DNA sequences from this sample encode an identical CDR3 as well. The rearrangement joins TRBV30 to TRBJ2-3, with D tentatively TRBD2 (5 bases). CDR3 size: 13 residues. Germline V gene data show CDR1 as GTSNPN and CDR2 as SVGIG (reference sequence). Trimming removed 0 bases at V and 4 bases at J, with 8 bases between. The CDR3 nucleotides read TGTGCCTGGAGTGTGAGGGCCCCAGATACGCAGTATTTT. Translated: CAWSVRAPDTQYF.

The rearrangement joins TRBV30 to TRBJ2-7; no reliable D call. The CDR3 runs 12 residues. The V gene lost 0 bases and the J gene lost 7 bases, with 10 bases spanning the gap. Germline CDR1 is GTSNPN and CDR2 is SVGIG (reference sequence). CDR3 protein: CAWSVQWSEQYF. CDR3 bases: TGTGCCTGGAGTGTTCAGTGGTCTGAGCAGTACTTC.

This clone has only one observation. This chain connects TRBV16 to TRBJ1-2; D possibly corresponds to TRBD1 (6 bases). From germline, CDR1 is KGHSY and CDR2 FQNENV. This CDR3 has 14 residues. V was clipped by 2 bases and J by 4 bases, with 11 bases between them. The CDR3 nucleotides read TGTGCCAGCAGCCAACCCACAGGGCCCTATGGCTACACCTTC. It codes for CASSQPTGPYGYTF. Variable domain in full (rest from reference TRBV16 and TRBJ1-2): GEEVAQTPKHLVRGEGQKAKLYCAPIKGHSYVFWYQQVLKNEFKFLISFQNENVFDETGMPKERFSAKCLPNSPCSLEIQATKLEDSAVYFCASSQPTGPYGYTFGSGTRLTVV.